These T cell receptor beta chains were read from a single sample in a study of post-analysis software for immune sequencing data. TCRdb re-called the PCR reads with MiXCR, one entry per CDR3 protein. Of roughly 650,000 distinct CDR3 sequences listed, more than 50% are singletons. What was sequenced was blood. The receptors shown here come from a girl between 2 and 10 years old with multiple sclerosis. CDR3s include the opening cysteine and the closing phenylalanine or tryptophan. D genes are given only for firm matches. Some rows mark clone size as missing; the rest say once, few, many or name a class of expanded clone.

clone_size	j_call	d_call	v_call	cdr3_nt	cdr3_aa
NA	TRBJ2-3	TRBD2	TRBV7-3	TGTGCCAGCAGCTTATATCAACTAGCGGGAGGCACAGATACGCAGTATTTT	CASSLYQLAGGTDTQYF
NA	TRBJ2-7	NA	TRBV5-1	TGCGCCAGCAGCTTGGACGGGAGAACGAACCACGAGCAGTACTTC	CASSLDGRTNHEQYF
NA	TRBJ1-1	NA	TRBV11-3	TGTGCCAGCAGCTTCCGACGGGGACGGGGCACTGAAGCTTTCTTT	CASSFRRGRGTEAFF
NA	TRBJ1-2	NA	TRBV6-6	TGTGCCAGCAGGGACCCGGGCTTGATTTATGACTACACCTTC	CASRDPGLIYDYTF
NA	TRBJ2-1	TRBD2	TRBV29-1	TGCAGCGTCGGGGGACTAGCAGGAGCAAGCGAGCAGTTCTTC	CSVGGLAGASEQFF
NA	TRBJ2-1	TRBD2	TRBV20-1	TGCAGTGCTTCCGATCGTGGAGCGGGAGAAGCCTACAATGAGCAGTTCTTC	CSASDRGAGEAYNEQFF
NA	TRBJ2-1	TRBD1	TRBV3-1	TGTGCCAGCAGCTACAGGGGGGACAATGAGCAGTTCTTC	CASSYRGDNEQFF
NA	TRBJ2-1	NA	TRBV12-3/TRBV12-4	TGTGCCAGCAGTTTAAATGAGCGCCACAATGAGCAGTTCTTC	CASSLNERHNEQFF
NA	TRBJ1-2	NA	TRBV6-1	TGTGCCAGCAGTGAAGCAGGGGCACGGGTGAACTATGGCTACACCTTC	CASSEAGARVNYGYTF
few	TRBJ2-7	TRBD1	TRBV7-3	TGTGCCAGCAGCATAGGCCACAGGGGCTCCTACGAGCAGTACTTC	CASSIGHRGSYEQYF
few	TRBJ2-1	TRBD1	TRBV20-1	TGCAGTGCTCAGGACAGGAGCTCCTACAATGAGCAGTTCTTC	CSAQDRSSYNEQFF
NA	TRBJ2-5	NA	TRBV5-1	TGCGCCAGCAGCTTGGCCGGAGCGACCGCGGAGACCCAGTACTTC	CASSLAGATAETQYF
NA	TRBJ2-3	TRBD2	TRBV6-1	TGTGCCAGCAGATGGACTAGCGGGAACACAGATACGCAGTATTTT	CASRWTSGNTDTQYF
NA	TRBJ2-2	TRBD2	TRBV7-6	TGTGCCAGCAGCGTGACAGGGCCTCTAGCGGGAGCGGACACCGGGGAGCTGTTTTTT	CASSVTGPLAGADTGELFF
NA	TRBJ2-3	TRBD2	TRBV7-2	TGTGCCAGCAGCTACGGACGCGGGGGGTGGGGCCCAGATACGCAGTATTTT	CASSYGRGGWGPDTQYF
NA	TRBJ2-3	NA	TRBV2	TGTGCCAGCAGTGAAACCGAGTTCAGTCCGCCAGATACGCAGTATTTT	CASSETEFSPPDTQYF
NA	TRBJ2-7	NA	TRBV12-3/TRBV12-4	TGTGCCAGCAGTTTAAACAGGGACGAGCAGTACTTC	CASSLNRDEQYF
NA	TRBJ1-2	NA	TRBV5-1	TGCGCCAGCCGAAGCAGCGGACAGACCTATGGCTACACCTTC	CASRSSGQTYGYTF
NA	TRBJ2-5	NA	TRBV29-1	TGCAGCGCTGCGTCGGAGGACAGCCCTGATTTCCAAGAGACCCAGTACTTC	CSAASEDSPDFQETQYF
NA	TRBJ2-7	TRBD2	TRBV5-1	TGCGCCAGCAGCTTGACCGGGGGGGGAATCCACGAGCAGTACTTC	CASSLTGGGIHEQYF
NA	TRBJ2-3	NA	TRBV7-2	TGTGCCGGCAGCCAATTCACAGATACGCAGTATTTT	CAGSQFTDTQYF
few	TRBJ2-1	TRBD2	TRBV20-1	TGCAGTGCTAGAGGGACTAGCGGGGCTGCGAATGAGCAGTTCTTC	CSARGTSGAANEQFF
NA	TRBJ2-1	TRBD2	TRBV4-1	TGCGCCAGCAGCCAAGAGGAACTAGCGGGAAACAATGAGCAGTTCTTC	CASSQEELAGNNEQFF
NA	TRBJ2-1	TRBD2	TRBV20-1	TGCAGTGCCCCCCCGGGGACTAGCTTGGGTGAGCAGTTCTTC	CSAPPGTSLGEQFF
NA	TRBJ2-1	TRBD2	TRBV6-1	TGTGCCAGCAGTGAAGGCGGGACTATCCAGTTCTTC	CASSEGGTIQFF
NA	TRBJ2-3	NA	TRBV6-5	TGTGCCAGCAGAACTTCCGAGGGGAAGGTTAGGCTGTATTTT	CASRTSEGKVRLYF
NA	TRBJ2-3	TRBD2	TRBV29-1	TGCAGCGTTGAACCTACTAGCGGTGAGGATACGCAGTATTTT	CSVEPTSGEDTQYF
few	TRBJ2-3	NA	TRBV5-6	TGTGCCAGTATGCTCGGACGTCGTCGGGTTAGCACAGATACGCAGTATTTT	CASMLGRRRVSTDTQYF
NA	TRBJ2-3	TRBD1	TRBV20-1	TGCAGTGCTAGGCGGACAGGGGGCGCAGATACGCAGTATTTT	CSARRTGGADTQYF
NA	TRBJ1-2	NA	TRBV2	TGTGTCAGCAGTCCAGAGACCGGGACGGGGAATGGCTACACCTTC	CVSSPETGTGNGYTF
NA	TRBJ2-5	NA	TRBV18	TGTGCCAGCTCACCAGGATACTCCGAGACCCAGTACTTC	CASSPGYSETQYF
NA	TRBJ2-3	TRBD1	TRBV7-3	TGTGCCGGCAGCGCCAATTCAGGGACAGGGGGAGATACGCAGTATTTT	CAGSANSGTGGDTQYF
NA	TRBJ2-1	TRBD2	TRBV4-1	TGCGCCAGCAGCCAGGCGGGACTAGCGGGAGGAGGGGGGTCCTACAATGAGCAGTTCTTC	CASSQAGLAGGGGSYNEQFF
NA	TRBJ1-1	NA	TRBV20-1	TGCAGTGCTAGACGGGCGAACACTGAAGCTTTCTTT	CSARRANTEAFF
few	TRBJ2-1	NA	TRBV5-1	TGCGCCAGCCGTCTGATGAGCTCCTACAATGAGCAGTTCTTC	CASRLMSSYNEQFF
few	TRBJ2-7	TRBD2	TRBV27	TGTGCCAGCAGTTTAAGGGCGGGAGTTTCCTACGAGCAGTACTTC	CASSLRAGVSYEQYF
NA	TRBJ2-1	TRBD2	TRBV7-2	TGTGCCAGCAGCTCCCGCGTGACTAGCATAGGCAATGAGCAGTTCTTC	CASSSRVTSIGNEQFF
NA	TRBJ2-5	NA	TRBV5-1	TGCGCCAGCAGTCCGATGGGTGGGGCTGAGACCCAGTACTTC	CASSPMGGAETQYF
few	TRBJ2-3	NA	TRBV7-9	TGTGCCAGCAGCTTTAATTTAGCGGAACAAGATACGCAGTATTTT	CASSFNLAEQDTQYF
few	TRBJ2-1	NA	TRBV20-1	TGCAGTGCTAGAATAGTGGGGCAGGGCCCCCAGCAGTTCTTC	CSARIVGQGPQQFF
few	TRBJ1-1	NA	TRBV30	TGTGCCTGGAGTGTAGGTGACAGGATAAACACTGAAGCTTTCTTT	CAWSVGDRINTEAFF
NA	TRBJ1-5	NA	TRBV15	TGTGCCACCAGCAGAGATTCCGTAAACGATCAGCCCCAGCATTTT	CATSRDSVNDQPQHF
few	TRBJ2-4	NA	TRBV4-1	TGTGCCAGCAGCCAAGGGGTAGGGTGGCTAGCCAAAAACATTCAGTACTTC	CASSQGVGWLAKNIQYF
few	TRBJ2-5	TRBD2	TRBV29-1	TGCAGCGTACTACCCCGGGAGGGGGAGCAGTACTTC	CSVLPREGEQYF
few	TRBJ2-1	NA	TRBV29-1	TGCAGCGCTCGCTTCGGCGGGTCCTACAATGAGCAGTTCTTC	CSARFGGSYNEQFF
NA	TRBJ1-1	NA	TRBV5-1	TGCGCCAGCAGCTTTGCTACAGGGAACACTGAAGCTTTCTTT	CASSFATGNTEAFF
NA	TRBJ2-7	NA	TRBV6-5	TGTGCCAGCAGCCCAGACAGATATCTATACGAGCAGTACTTC	CASSPDRYLYEQYF
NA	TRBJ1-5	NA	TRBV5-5	TGTGCCAGCAGCTTGTCCCCCGCCAGCAATCAGCCCCAGCATTTT	CASSLSPASNQPQHF
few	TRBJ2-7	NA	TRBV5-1	TGCGCCAGCAGCGTCGGGAACAGGATCAATCCCTCCTACGAGCAGTACTTC	CASSVGNRINPSYEQYF